The 16 T cell receptor beta chains below were found in one sample sequenced in a study of cytomegalovirus exposure and HLA in healthy donors (TCRdb year 2017). Receptor libraries were prepared by the immunoSEQ multiplex PCR assay. The table comes from immuneACCESS by way of TCRdb, which keeps in-frame sequences with V and J called. Part of the clones is missing from these tables; in studies checked, under half for an unresolved V gene and the rest for unknown reasons. The sample table records tens of thousands of clones; roughly 93% of these occur just once. About 6% of the sample comes from the top ten. The sample consisted of PBMCs. These TCRs come from a woman aged 18-29 years in good health and CMV-seronegative.

This chain connects TRBV7-2 to TRBJ2-5; TRBD2 matches at 7 bases. The CDR3 spans 14 residues. Looked up from germline, CDR1 is SGHTA and CDR2 is FQGNSA. The J segment lost 7 bases and the V segment lost 5 bases, leaving 10 bases of the junction unmatched. The DNA of the CDR3 is TGTGCCAGCAGCGTCGGGACTATGGCGGCGACCCAGTACTTC. Translating it yields CASSVGTMAATQYF.

The chain combines TRBV30 with TRBJ2-3; D might be TRBD2 (5 bases). Germline values: CDR1 GTSNPN, CDR2 SVGIG (reference sequence). CDR3 size: 15 residues. Trimming took 0 bases from V and 2 from J, leaving 12 bases between them. For the CDR3, the DNA is TGTGCCTGGAGTGTAAGCGGCCGACTCACAGATACGCAGTATTTT. It encodes CAWSVSGRLTDTQYF.

The rearrangement uses TRBV15 and TRBJ1-5, with 7 bases aligning to TRBD1. Germline V gene data show CDR1 as LNHNV and CDR2 as YYDKDF (reference sequence). The CDR3 contains 15 residues. V gave up 3 bases and J gave up 6 bases; unmatched junction bases: 8. The CDR3 here is CATSRTGLASQPQHF. The CDR3 nucleotides are TGTGCCACCAGCAGGACAGGGTTGGCAAGTCAGCCCCAGCATTTT.

This chain uses TRBV19 with TRBJ1-5; unclear D gene. The length of the CDR3 is 15 residues. Germline loops: CDR1 LNHDA, CDR2 SQIVND (reference sequence). The V and J ends lost 1 base and 1 base respectively, with 8 bases between them. CDR3 residues: CASSIGGTSNQPQHF. The CDR3 nucleotides read TGTGCCAGTAGTATAGGAGGAACAAGCAATCAGCCCCAGCATTTT.

The genes are TRBV29-1 and TRBJ1-1; a possible D gene is TRBD1 (6 bases). The germline gives CDR1 SQVTM, CDR2 ANQGSEA. V was trimmed by 5 bases and J by 10 bases, leaving 17 bases between them. The CDR3 has 12 residues. The DNA for the CDR3 is TGCAGCGTTAACAGGGATGACCATGCAGCTTTCTTT. Amino acids: CSVNRDDHAAFF.

The rearrangement links TRBV6-1 to TRBJ2-7; 8 positions match TRBD1. In germline, CDR1 is MNHNS, CDR2 SASEGT. Trimming cost V 8 bases and J 3 bases; bases outside gene matches: 9. The CDR3 runs to 14 residues. The CDR3 protein is CASEDRGRLYEQYF. Here the CDR3 DNA reads TGTGCCAGCGAAGACAGGGGAAGACTCTACGAGCAGTACTTC.

The chain recombines TRBV10-3 with TRBJ2-7; TRBD1 aligns across 12 bases. With 5 bases clipped from V and 6 bases from J, the junction kept 5 bases outside the gene matches. The V gene's germline CDR1 is ENHRY and CDR2 SYGVKD. The CDR3 is 14 amino acids. This CDR3 reads CAISPGQGAGEQYV. The CDR3 nucleotides read TGTGCCATCAGTCCGGGACAGGGGGCCGGCGAGCAGTACGTC.

The J gene is TRBJ2-3, the V gene TRBV7-3; 7 bases line up with TRBD1. The CDR3 spans 15 residues. CDR1 is SGHTA and CDR2 is FQGTGA in the germline V gene. With 8 bases clipped from V and 2 bases from J, the junction kept 10 bases outside the gene matches. The CDR3 DNA reads as TGTGCCAGCTTAGCTTCCGGACAGGCCACAGATACGCAGTATTTT. Translation: CASLASGQATDTQYF.

This chain links TRBV2 with TRBJ2-1; 12 nucleotides agree with TRBD2. Losses at the gene ends were 6 bases for V and 6 bases for J; bases not matched to a gene: 12. The CDR3 has 17 amino acids. The germline V gene has CDR1 SNHLY and CDR2 FYNNEI. This CDR3 is CASRRTSGANPFNEQFF. CDR3 bases: TGTGCCAGCAGGAGGACTAGCGGGGCCAACCCCTTCAATGAGCAGTTCTTC.

The chain couples TRBV5-1 to TRBJ2-5; a possible D gene is TRBD1 (6 bases). The V gene lost 0 bases and the J gene lost 1 base, with 13 bases spanning the gap. Germline V gene data show CDR1 as SGHRS and CDR2 as YFSETQ. CDR3 length: 16 residues. CDR3 residues: CASSLARGPLQETQYF. Written as DNA, the CDR3 is TGCGCCAGCAGCTTGGCCAGGGGTCCCCTCCAAGAGACCCAGTACTTC.

This CDR3 reads CATSSLDRRNQPQHF. CDR3 DNA sequence: TGTGCCACCAGCAGCCTCGACAGGCGCAATCAGCCCCAGCATTTT. V is TRBV15 and J is TRBJ1-5; TRBD1 is a possible D gene (6 bases). This CDR3 has 15 amino acids. CDR1 and CDR2 (germline): LNHNV, YYDKDF (reference sequence). The V end was cut by 3 bases, the J end by 2 bases, with 11 bases between. The full variable domain, rest sourced from reference TRBV15 and TRBJ1-5, is DAMVIQNPRYQVTQFGKPVTLSCSQTLNHNVMYWYQQKSSQAPKLLFHYYDKDFNNEADTPDNFQSRRPNTSFCFLDIRSPGLGDTAMYLCATSSLDRRNQPQHFGDGTRLSIL.

This clone was counted a single time. The chain combines TRBV7-2 with TRBJ2-2; perhaps TRBD2 as D (6 bases). Germline V gives CDR1 SGHTA, CDR2 FQGNSA. Trimming took off 4 bases at V and 4 bases at J, with 13 bases between the two ends. The CDR3 consists of 15 residues. The CDR3 region has the DNA TGTGCCAGCAGCTCTGCGGCGGGAACCACCGGGGAGCTGTTTTTT. It specifies CASSSAAGTTGELFF.

This chain links TRBV7-9 with TRBJ2-1, with 8 bases lining up with TRBD1. Germline CDR1 is SEHNR and CDR2 is FQNEAQ (reference sequence). V shed 5 bases, J shed 2 bases, and the junction held 2 bases outside the gene matches. The CDR3 is made up of 14 amino acids. The CDR3 sequence: CASSPGGAYNEQFF. CDR3 nucleotide sequence: TGTGCCAGCAGCCCAGGGGGCGCCTACAATGAGCAGTTCTTC.

The CDR3 nucleotides are TGTGCCAGCAGCCCCCGGGACTTGGATAATTCACCCCTCCACTTT. Amino acid sequence: CASSPRDLDNSPLHF. The V gene is TRBV5-6, the J gene TRBJ1-6, with D possibly being TRBD1 (5 bases). Looked up from germline, CDR1 is SGHDT and CDR2 is YYEEEE. V was clipped by 4 bases and J by 5 bases, with 13 bases between them. This CDR3 has 15 amino acids.

This sequence joins TRBV5-5 and TRBJ2-7; TRBD1 aligns across 10 bases. V trimming: 4 bases; J trimming: 4 bases; junction bases outside the gene matches: 5. Germline values: CDR1 SGHKS, CDR2 YYEKEE (reference sequence). This CDR3 is 14 amino acids long. The CDR3 spells CASSPGQGLYEQYV. CDR3 in DNA: TGTGCCAGCAGCCCGGGACAGGGGTTATACGAGCAGTACGTC.

The CDR3 region has the DNA TGTGCCAGTAGCGGGTATATAAACAATGAGCAGTTCTTC. This codes for CASSGYINNEQFF. This chain links TRBV19 with TRBJ2-1, with D hard to call. The germline CDR1 and CDR2 sequences are LNHDA and SQIVND (reference sequence). CDR3 length: 13 residues. Trimming took 6 bases from V and 5 from J, leaving 11 bases between them.